What follows are 24 T cell receptor beta chains derived from one specimen sequenced in a study of cytomegalovirus exposure and HLA in healthy donors. A multiplex PCR was run with 60 Vbeta primers and 13 Jbeta primers. The data were produced by immunoSEQ multiplex PCR, yet TCRdb's version contains in-frame clones alone and is incomplete. The data hold around 150,000 clones, with 83% observed a single time. The sample was PBMCs. All receptors come from a man aged 35-49 years in good health and CMV-seronegative.

The CDR3 nucleotides read TGCAGCGTTGCACAGGATCAAGAGACCCAGTACTTC. It specifies CSVAQDQETQYF. This chain uses TRBV29-1 with TRBJ2-5; a weak D match, TRBD1 (5 bases). The V end lost 4 bases, the J end lost 2 bases, and 8 bases lay between the germline ends. The CDR3 has 12 residues. Germline lookup yields CDR1 SQVTM and CDR2 ANQGSEA.

This clone was seen more than once but under ten times. The chain combines TRBV4-3 with TRBJ1-6, with D unclear. The ends were cut back, 1 base at V and 12 bases at J, with 10 bases in the middle. Germline V lookup: CDR1 LGHNA, CDR2 YSLEER. The length of the CDR3 is 13 residues. CDR3 coding DNA: TGCGCCAGCAGCCAAGTCCTAGGTGAACCCCTCCACTTT. Translation: CASSQVLGEPLHF.

This chain joins TRBV4-2 and TRBJ2-3; D uncertain. CDR1 and CDR2 (germline): LGHNA, YNFKEQ. The CDR3 runs 14 residues. The V end was cut by 4 bases, the J end by 1 base, with 9 bases between. The CDR3, as DNA: TGTGCCAGCAGCCGAGAGACTGGCACAGATACGCAGTATTTT. It encodes CASSRETGTDTQYF.

The chain links TRBV7-9 to TRBJ2-5; tentatively, D is TRBD2 (6 bases). With the DNA end fitting TRBJ2-7 better, the J assignment may be wrong. Looked up from germline, CDR1 is SEHNR and CDR2 is FQNEAQ (reference sequence). CDR3 length: 14 amino acids. CDR3 sequence reads: CASSLGGGKGEQYF. The CDR3 DNA is TGTGCCAGCAGCTTAGGTGGGGGGAAGGGCGAGCAGTACTTC.

J is TRBJ1-5 and V is TRBV19; D ambiguous. The germline V and J ends were trimmed by 7 bases and 0 bases, with 10 bases remaining between them. The CDR3 loop spans 14 amino acids. Per the germline V gene, CDR1 is LNHDA and CDR2 is SQIVND (reference sequence). This chain's CDR3 is CASKESNSNQPQHF. CDR3 nucleotide sequence: TGTGCCAGTAAGGAGAGCAATAGCAATCAGCCCCAGCATTTT.

The chain recombines TRBV5-4 with TRBJ1-1, with D unresolved. CDR1 and CDR2 from the germline V gene are SGHNT and YYREEE (reference sequence). V was trimmed by 0 bases and J by 4 bases, leaving 7 bases between them. The CDR3 extends over 13 amino acids. The CDR3 protein is CASSLAGSTEAFF. DNA of the CDR3: TGTGCCAGCAGCTTGGCGGGGTCCACTGAAGCTTTCTTT.

The chain is built from TRBV7-6 and TRBJ2-2; D is perhaps TRBD2 (6 bases). Trimming took 8 bases from V and 5 from J, leaving 15 bases between them. CDR1 is SGHVS, CDR2 FNYEAQ, per germline. The CDR3 has 14 residues. The CDR3 here is CASLPMGGTGELFF. For the CDR3, the DNA is TGTGCCAGCCTCCCCATGGGAGGAACCGGGGAGCTGTTTTTT. The variable domain in full, completed from reference TRBV7-6 and TRBJ2-2, reads GAGVSQSPRYKVTKRGQDVALRCDPISGHVSLYWYRQALGQGPEFLTYFNYEAQQDKSGLPNDRFSAERPEGSISTLTIQRTEQRDSAMYRCASLPMGGTGELFFGEGSRLTVL.

The table lists this clone with a few counts. The gene calls are TRBV7-6 and TRBJ2-5, with 12 nucleotides matching TRBD1. The junction had 2 bases not matched to a gene; V was cut back by 5 bases and J by 4 bases. Germline V CDR1 and CDR2: SGHVS, FNYEAQ. The CDR3 spans 14 residues. CDR3 amino acids: CASSRDRGRETQYF. The CDR3 DNA is TGTGCCAGCAGCCGGGACAGGGGGCGAGAGACCCAGTACTTC.

This clone was recorded only once. V and J are TRBV6-5 and TRBJ2-7; 11 bases match TRBD2. V shed 8 bases and J 3 bases; nucleotides not matched to a gene: 9. The CDR3 is 15 residues long. The germline gives CDR1 MNHEY, CDR2 SVGAGI. CDR3 residues: CASGRLAGTFYEQYF. The CDR3 DNA sequence: TGTGCCAGCGGTAGACTAGCGGGGACTTTCTACGAGCAGTACTTC.

This chain uses TRBV7-2 with TRBJ1-4; D unclear. V was clipped by 1 base and J by 5 bases, with 11 bases between them. Germline V CDR1 and CDR2: SGHTA, FQGNSA. The CDR3 loop spans 15 amino acids. The CDR3 region is CASSLGLAGNEKLFF. The CDR3 DNA reads TGTGCCAGCAGCTTAGGGCTGGCAGGAAATGAAAAACTGTTTTTT.

This clone was counted only a few times. The CDR3: CASSSPGQGIMGTGELFF. CDR3 DNA: TGTGCCAGCAGTAGTCCGGGACAGGGGATCATGGGCACCGGGGAGCTGTTTTTT. The V call is TRBV27, the J call TRBJ2-2; TRBD1 aligns across 10 bases. Per the germline V gene, CDR1 is MNHEY and CDR2 is SMNVEV (reference sequence). This CDR3 comprises 18 residues. V lost 5 bases and J lost 4; bases outside the gene matches: 13.

This clone was detected only a few times. The chain couples TRBV10-3 to TRBJ2-7, with 8 bases matching TRBD1. V gave up 10 bases and J gave up 0 bases; unmatched junction bases: 5. This CDR3 region has 13 residues. Germline CDR1 is ENHRY and CDR2 is SYGVKD. The CDR3 sequence is CATVDRVSYEQYF. CDR3 DNA sequence: TGTGCCACCGTGGACAGGGTCTCCTACGAGCAGTACTTC.

The chain recombines TRBV7-2 with TRBJ1-1, with 12 bases that match TRBD1. V lost 4 bases and J lost 0; bases outside the gene matches: 9. The CDR3 loop spans 18 amino acids. Germline lookup yields CDR1 SGHTA and CDR2 FQGNSA. In DNA form, the CDR3 reads TGTGCCAGCAGCTGGACCGGGACAGGGGGCCAAATGAACACTGAAGCTTTCTTT. Its translation is CASSWTGTGGQMNTEAFF.

The chain combines TRBV5-1 with TRBJ1-5, with D unclear. V gave up 2 bases and J gave up 6 bases, with 9 bases separating them. This CDR3 comprises 13 residues. Looked up from germline, CDR1 is SGHRS and CDR2 is YFSETQ. The CDR3 DNA follows: TGCGCCAGCAGCTTTGAGTCGGGTCAGCCCCAGCATTTT. Translation: CASSFESGQPQHF.

Comment on this clone: An end of the junction differs from the germline gene, which may be a read error. The rearrangement uses TRBV9 and TRBJ2-7; perhaps TRBD1 as D (6 bases). The germline V gene encodes CDR1 SGDLS and CDR2 YYNGEE. The CDR3 covers 11 residues. DNA of the CDR3: TGTGCCAGCAGAGAGGTGGGGGCCTATGACTTC. It specifies CASREVGAYDF.

The chain uses TRBV29-1 and TRBJ2-1; 7 nucleotides match TRBD2. The germline CDR1 and CDR2 sequences are SQVTM and ANQGSEA. The CDR3 loop spans 15 amino acids. The ends lost 7 bases at V and 0 bases at J; junction bases unmatched: 9. CDR3 DNA: TGCAGCGGCCATAGCGGGCCCGGCTCCTACAATGAGCAGTTCTTC. Translated, it gives CSGHSGPGSYNEQFF.

The chain employs TRBV7-3 and TRBJ2-2; a weak D match, TRBD1 (6 bases). Deletions cut 1 base from V and 0 bases from J, with 6 bases between. The CDR3 runs to 15 residues. The V gene's germline CDR1 is SGHTA and CDR2 FQGTGA. In DNA form, the CDR3 reads TGTGCCAGCAGCTTAAGGGGGCCGAACACCGGGGAGCTGTTTTTT. Residues: CASSLRGPNTGELFF.

A few counts support this clone. The chain carries TRBV4-3 and TRBJ2-7; 7 positions match TRBD2. The CDR3 covers 15 residues. Trimming removed 0 bases from V and 5 bases from J; junction bases left unmatched: 7. The germline V gene encodes CDR1 LGHNA and CDR2 YSLEER. The CDR3 here is CASSQDLGGYNEQYF. The CDR3 DNA sequence: TGCGCCAGCAGCCAAGATTTGGGGGGGTACAACGAGCAGTACTTC.

A single count supports this clone. The chain uses TRBV5-8 and TRBJ2-1; TRBD2 matches 12 bases. Germline V gives CDR1 SGHTS, CDR2 YDEGEE. Trimming removed 0 bases from V and 4 bases from J; junction bases left unmatched: 5. CDR3 length equals 17 residues. The chain's CDR3 is CASSLEWTSGAYNEQFF. Here the CDR3 DNA reads TGTGCCAGCAGCTTGGAGTGGACTAGCGGGGCTTACAATGAGCAGTTCTTC.

The chain links TRBV4-1 to TRBJ1-3; D ambiguous. V lost 0 bases and J lost 5, with 5 bases in between. This CDR3 has 13 amino acids. From germline, CDR1 is MGHRA and CDR2 YSYEKL. The CDR3 region has the DNA TGCGCCAGCAGCCAAGATAACAGAAACACCATATATTTT. It translates to CASSQDNRNTIYF.

The chain employs TRBV7-3 and TRBJ2-2, with 7 bases lining up with TRBD2. Losses at the gene ends were 0 bases for V and 6 bases for J; bases not matched to a gene: 4. The CDR3 has 15 residues. Germline V lookup: CDR1 SGHTA, CDR2 FQGTGA. CDR3 DNA: TGTGCCAGCAGCTTAACGGGAGGGTTGGCCGGGGAGCTGTTTTTT. Protein: CASSLTGGLAGELFF.

This clone was seen a handful of times. The V gene is TRBV7-9, the J gene TRBJ2-1; 16 bases are shared with TRBD2. V lost 5 bases and J lost 8; bases outside the gene matches: 12. Per the germline V gene, CDR1 is SEHNR and CDR2 is FQNEAQ (reference sequence). The CDR3 spans 18 residues. CDR3: CASSPGTSGGAVEDEQFF. In DNA, the CDR3 is TGTGCCAGCAGCCCAGGGACTAGCGGGGGGGCCGTTGAGGATGAGCAGTTCTTC.

The chain couples TRBV4-1 to TRBJ2-2, with 7 bases lining up with TRBD1. This CDR3 has 14 residues. The V gene's germline CDR1 is MGHRA and CDR2 YSYEKL. Trimming at V came to 5 bases and at J to 3 bases, leaving 3 bases not matched to a gene. CDR3 DNA sequence: TGCGCCAGCAGCTTGGGACAGTACACCGGGGAGCTGTTTTTT. It codes for CASSLGQYTGELFF.

In this sample, this clone turned up once. DNA for the CDR3: TGTGCCAGCAGCGTAGGGCCCGGGGGGAGCGGGGAATCCTACAATGAGCAGTTCTTC. It yields the protein CASSVGPGGSGESYNEQFF. V is TRBV9 and J is TRBJ2-1; TRBD2 aligns across 7 bases. CDR1 is SGDLS and CDR2 is YYNGEE in the germline V gene. The CDR3 runs to 19 residues. The V and J ends lost 0 bases and 1 base, in that order; junction bases with no gene match: 13.